This T cell receptor (beta chain) was observed in a study of shared clonotypes between healthy human individuals. Replicate PCRs for sorted subsets used about 200 ng DNA; this equaled 30,000 to 35,000 T cell genomes. Sequenced by immunoSEQ multiplex PCR; TCRdb stores in-frame clones only, minus some. The repertoire includes more than 2 million clones, just under 95% of them detected once, and roughly 1.1% sits in the top ten. Naive CD8 cells, CD45RO-negative and positively selected for CCR7, excluded terminally differentiated effector memory CD45RA+ cells. CDR3 size: 17 residues. V lost 2 bases to trimming and J lost 1 base; unmatched junction nucleotides: 7. The germline gives CDR1 MNHNS, CDR2 SASEGT. Turning to this clone: Its matching antigen is unknown.

Study outcomes and limitations: Generally, estimated richness proved larger in naive subsets than it did in memory subsets. Sorted-subset sequencing was shown by rarefaction to be incomplete despite large depth.

This sequence joins TRBV6-1 and TRBJ2-1; 8 bases line up with TRBD1. The sample comprised naive CD8+ T cells sorted from blood. The source is a man younger than 35 in good health. CDR3 amino acids: CASSETGTGFSYNEQFF. The CDR3 nucleotides read TGTGCCAGCAGTGAAACCGGGACAGGTTTTTCCTACAATGAGCAGTTCTTC.